The 27 T cell receptor beta chains presented below share a single source sample, sequenced in a study of T cells in Graves' hyperthyroidism and ophthalmopathy. The CDR3 regions of TCR beta were amplified from RNA transcripts. The HTBI set primed first-round TCR CDR3 RT-PCR. Each CDR3 protein is one row after TCRdb ran MiXCR on the multiplex PCR reads. This table has under 350,000 distinct CDR3 sequences, 25% to 30% appearing once. What was sequenced was blood. The receptors come from a middle-aged man with Graves' hyperthyroidism that later progressed to Graves' ophthalmopathy.

To note about this clonotype: One end of the junction varies from germline; a read error may be responsible. The rearrangement uses TRBV6-1 and TRBJ1-1, with D possibly being TRBD1 (5 bases). Germline CDR1 is MNHNS and CDR2 is SASEGT. CDR3 length equals 14 residues. In DNA form, the CDR3 reads TGTGCCAGCAGGACGACCAGGGCGATCGGTGAAACTTTCTTT. This sequence encodes CASRTTRAIGETFF.

There are many counts of this clonotype. This chain connects TRBV29-1 to TRBJ2-7; tentative D call: TRBD2 (9 bases). The CDR3 is 16 residues long. Germline CDR1 SQVTM, CDR2 ANQGSEA. V was shortened by 5 bases and J by 3 bases, with 23 bases between the two germline ends. DNA for the CDR3: TGCAGCGTTTCCCAGGGGGCTAGCGGGATCCTCTACGAGCAGTACTTC. It yields the protein CSVSQGASGILYEQYF.

J is TRBJ2-2 and V is TRBV6-1, with TRBD1 matching 8 bases. This CDR3 has 14 amino acids. CDR1 is MNHNS and CDR2 is SASEGT in the germline V gene. After removal of 10 bases from V and 0 bases from J, the junction contained 4 bases not matched to a gene. In nucleotides, the CDR3 is TGTGCCACCACGACAGGGGCGAACACCGGGGAGCTGTTTTTT. Protein product: CATTTGANTGELFF.

This clonotype showed up many times. The J gene is TRBJ1-5, the V gene TRBV20-1, with D maybe TRBD1 (5 bases). The germline CDR1 and CDR2 sequences are DFQATT and SNEGSKA (reference sequence). V lost 1 base and J lost 3, with 10 bases in between. The CDR3 consists of 14 residues. The CDR3 loop reads CSARGGFNNQPQHF. The DNA of the CDR3 is TGCAGTGCTAGAGGGGGGTTTAACAATCAGCCCCAGCATTTT.

This clonotype has a count of ten or more. The J gene is TRBJ1-3, the V gene TRBV19; D is unresolved. This CDR3 spans 16 amino acids. CDR1 is LNHDA and CDR2 is SQIVND in the germline V gene (reference sequence). V was shortened by 3 bases and J by 0 bases, with 12 bases between the two germline ends. The CDR3 coding sequence is TGTGCCAGTAGTATTCAGTACAGCAACTCTGGAAACACCATATATTTT. Protein sequence: CASSIQYSNSGNTIYF.

This chain joins TRBV7-2 and TRBJ2-5, with 9 bases fitting TRBD1. V was pared by 4 bases and J by 3 bases, with 12 bases of the junction left unmatched. This CDR3 comprises 17 residues. Per the germline V gene, CDR1 is SGHTA and CDR2 is FQGNSA. The CDR3 DNA sequence: TGTGCCAGCAGCTGGGGACAGGGATGGGTCCCAGAAGAGACCCAGTACTTC. Translating gives CASSWGQGWVPEETQYF.

The table lists this clonotype with many counts. The gene calls are TRBV2 and TRBJ2-7, with D tentatively TRBD1 (6 bases). Trimming shortened V by 6 bases and J by 6 bases, and 12 bases separated the two germline ends. Germline CDR1 reads SNHLY; CDR2 reads FYNNEI. The CDR3 runs 12 residues. The CDR3 is CASRRTGTEQYF. CDR3 coding DNA: TGTGCCAGCAGAAGAACAGGGACCGAGCAGTACTTC. Drawing the rest from reference TRBV2 and TRBJ2-7, the complete variable domain is EPEVTQTPSHQVTQMGQEVILRCVPISNHLYFYWYRQILGQKVEFLVSFYNNEISEKSEIFDDQFSVERPDGSNFTLKIRSTKLEDSAMYFCASRRTGTEQYFGPGTRLTVT.

In this sample, this clonotype turned up many times. V and J are TRBV6-5 and TRBJ2-7; no reliable D call. With 0 bases removed from V and 3 bases from J, the gap between germline ends came to 9 bases. The germline V gene encodes CDR1 MNHEY and CDR2 SVGAGI. The CDR3 runs to 14 residues. The CDR3 nucleotides are TGTGCCAGCAGTTACTCGTCCGAGAGCTACGAGCAGTACTTC. This translates into CASSYSSESYEQYF.

The chain is built from TRBV2 and TRBJ2-7; 12 nucleotides match TRBD2. The ends lost 6 bases at V and 3 bases at J; junction bases unmatched: 6. CDR1 SNHLY and CDR2 FYNNEI come from the germline V gene. This CDR3 contains 15 residues. CDR3 nucleotide sequence: TGTGCCAGCAGAACCAGGACTAGCGGGGTCTACGAGCAGTACTTC. Its translation: CASRTRTSGVYEQYF.

This clonotype was counted ten times or more. This sequence joins TRBV12-3 or TRBV12-4 and TRBJ1-3; 9 bases match TRBD1. The CDR3 sequence is 14 residues long. Trimming took 4 bases from V and 4 from J; bases not matched to a gene: 2. The CDR3 nucleotides read TGTGCCAGCAGTTCGACAGGGGGGGGAAACACCATATATTTT. As protein: CASSSTGGGNTIYF.

This clonotype was picked up many times. The chain is built from TRBV5-1 and TRBJ2-2; TRBD2 aligns across 13 bases. V shed 3 bases, J shed 7 bases, and the junction held 9 bases outside the gene matches. The CDR3 runs to 17 residues. Germline-derived CDR1 and CDR2 are SGHRS and YFSETQ. For the CDR3, the DNA is TGCGCCAGCAGCTCACTACCGGGACTAGCGGGAATCGGGGAGCTGTTTTTT. Encoded protein: CASSSLPGLAGIGELFF.

In this sample, this clonotype turned up many times. CDR3 in amino acids: CSVNRGNTEAFF. As DNA, the CDR3 is TGCAGCGTCAACAGGGGGAACACTGAAGCTTTCTTT. The V call is TRBV29-1, the J call TRBJ1-1, with 7 bases fitting TRBD1. There are 12 residues in the CDR3. Germline lookup yields CDR1 SQVTM and CDR2 ANQGSEA. The trim removed 6 bases at V and 1 base at J, leaving 2 bases unmatched.

This clonotype was recorded many times. This chain links TRBV29-1 with TRBJ1-1; no clear D. Between the trimmed V and J ends, which lost 4 bases and 0 bases, there was a span of 9 bases. There are 13 residues in the CDR3. The germline V gene encodes CDR1 SQVTM and CDR2 ANQGSEA. The CDR3: CSVGSSMNTEAFF. The CDR3, as DNA: TGCAGCGTTGGTAGTTCCATGAACACTGAAGCTTTCTTT.

The rearrangement links TRBV30 to TRBJ2-5; TRBD2 matches 7 bases. V trimming: 6 bases; J trimming: 5 bases; junction bases outside the gene matches: 3. The CDR3 contains 11 residues. CDR1 and CDR2 (germline): GTSNPN, SVGIG (reference sequence). The CDR3 spells CACAGAETQYF. The CDR3, as DNA: TGTGCCTGTGCGGGAGCGGAGACCCAGTACTTC.

This clonotype was observed many times. The chain uses TRBV12-3 or TRBV12-4 and TRBJ2-7; the D gene is possibly TRBD2 (5 bases). The CDR3 is 17 amino acids. Trimming removed 6 bases from V and 1 base from J, with 22 bases in between. In nucleotides, the CDR3 is TGTGCCAGCAGAAAACACGCCCGTGGGGAGTTTTCCTACGAGCAGTACTTC. Its protein product is CASRKHARGEFSYEQYF.

In its sample, this clonotype was seen many times. The rearrangement links TRBV6-5 to TRBJ1-5, with D unclear. This CDR3 has 15 amino acids. The V gene's germline CDR1 is MNHEY and CDR2 SVGAGI. The V end was cut by 7 bases, the J end by 4 bases, with 17 bases between. The CDR3 loop is CASTLRNSYNQPQHF. CDR3 bases: TGTGCCAGCACCCTTCGGAACAGTTATAATCAGCCCCAGCATTTT.

This clonotype appeared a few times. The chain's CDR3 is CASSIGDSGTSRPGKYF. The CDR3, as DNA: TGTGCCAGTAGTATAGGGGACTCCGGGACTAGCCGTCCGGGCAAGTACTTC. The genes are TRBV19 and TRBJ2-5; 9 bases line up with TRBD2. V trimming: 1 base; J trimming: 12 bases; junction bases outside the gene matches: 18. Germline V CDR1 and CDR2: LNHDA, SQIVND (reference sequence). CDR3 length: 17 residues. Together with reference TRBV19 and TRBJ2-5, the CDR3 gives the full variable domain: DGGITQSPKYLFRKEGQNVTLSCEQNLNHDAMYWYRQDPGQGLRLIYYSQIVNDFQKGDIAEGYSVSREKKESFPLTVTSAQKNPTAFYLCASSIGDSGTSRPGKYFGPGTRLLVL.

In this sample, this clonotype turned up many times. J is TRBJ2-2 and V is TRBV12-3 or TRBV12-4; D might be TRBD2 (6 bases). This CDR3 is built from 16 residues. Between the trimmed V and J ends, which lost 7 bases and 8 bases, there was a span of 23 bases. The CDR3 loop is CASTPPGDPYGGELFF. The CDR3 DNA sequence: TGTGCCAGCACCCCTCCGGGAGACCCCTACGGAGGGGAGCTGTTTTTT.

This clonotype was picked up many times. The chain links TRBV30 to TRBJ1-2, with 8 bases lining up with TRBD1. V shed 5 bases and J 7 bases; nucleotides not matched to a gene: 6. Germline V gene sequence: CDR1 GTSNPN, CDR2 SVGIG (reference sequence). This CDR3 contains 12 residues. The chain's CDR3 is CAWFPGGSGYTF. The CDR3 region has the DNA TGTGCCTGGTTTCCAGGGGGCTCTGGCTACACCTTC.

This clonotype was observed once. J is TRBJ2-5 and V is TRBV28, with D possibly being TRBD1 or TRBD2 (5 bases each). Germline V CDR1 and CDR2: MDHEN, SYDVKM. The CDR3 loop spans 16 amino acids. V was trimmed by 6 bases and J by 2 bases, leaving 19 bases between them. In nucleotides, the CDR3 is TGTGCCAGCAGCTTAAAGCCGGGACGTATACAAGAGACCCAGTACTTC. Amino acid sequence: CASSLKPGRIQETQYF.

This chain uses TRBV20-1 with TRBJ1-5; 7 positions match TRBD1. The CDR3 consists of 12 residues. Germline assignment: CDR1 DFQATT and CDR2 SNEGSKA (reference sequence). CDR3: CSGQALNQPQHF. The CDR3 DNA follows: TGCAGCGGACAGGCCTTGAATCAGCCCCAGCATTTT.

At least ten counts were recorded for this clonotype. The chain carries TRBV11-1 and TRBJ1-2, with 8 bases aligning to TRBD1. V dropped 2 bases and J dropped 7; count of bases not matched to a gene: 12. The CDR3 loop spans 16 amino acids. Germline assignment: CDR1 SGHAT and CDR2 FQDESV (reference sequence). The chain's CDR3 is CASSLSGRTGSRGYTF. Written as DNA, the CDR3 is TGTGCCAGCAGCTTATCGGGTAGGACAGGGTCTCGTGGCTACACCTTC.

This clonotype occurred many times. V and J are TRBV11-2 and TRBJ1-5; 7 nucleotides align to TRBD1. The trim removed 1 base at V and 2 bases at J, leaving 5 bases unmatched. Germline V CDR1 and CDR2: SGHAT, FQNNGV. CDR3 length equals 16 residues. CDR3 coding DNA: TGTGCCAGCAGCTTAGTTTCAGGGGGTGGCAATCAGCCCCAGCATTTT. This encodes CASSLVSGGGNQPQHF.

This clonotype was seen ten or more times. This rearrangement joins TRBV12-3 or TRBV12-4 to TRBJ1-1; no definite D call. V dropped 2 bases and J dropped 3 bases, with 7 bases sitting between them. The CDR3 loop spans 13 amino acids. The CDR3 DNA follows: TGTGCCAGCAGTTTACGGGGTTACACTGAAGCTTTCTTT. Encoded protein: CASSLRGYTEAFF.

The chain combines TRBV28 with TRBJ2-5, with 8 bases fitting TRBD1. Trimming cost V 9 bases and J 5 bases; bases outside gene matches: 17. CDR3 length equals 16 residues. CDR1 and CDR2 (germline): MDHEN, SYDVKM. The CDR3: CASHIRTGGSEETQYF. The CDR3 coding sequence is TGTGCCAGTCACATAAGAACAGGGGGAAGTGAGGAGACCCAGTACTTC. Using reference TRBV28 and TRBJ2-5 for the parts outside the CDR3, the full variable domain is DVKVTQSSRYLVKRTGEKVFLECVQDMDHENMFWYRQDPGLGLRLIYFSYDVKMKEKGDIPEGYSVSREKKERFSLILESASTNQTSMYLCASHIRTGGSEETQYFGPGTRLLVL.

This clonotype was counted ten times or more. The V and J genes are TRBV5-1 and TRBJ1-1; D unclear. CDR3 length: 13 amino acids. Germline V CDR1 and CDR2: SGHRS, YFSETQ. V lost 0 bases to trimming and J lost 4 bases, with 7 bases between them. CDR3 sequence reads: CASSLGLVTEAFF. CDR3 coding DNA: TGCGCCAGCAGCTTGGGCCTCGTCACTGAAGCTTTCTTT.

V usage is TRBV11-2 and J usage is TRBJ1-1; no reliable D call. From germline, CDR1 is SGHAT and CDR2 FQNNGV. CDR3 size: 14 residues. Trimming took 7 bases from V and 0 from J, leaving 12 bases between them. CDR3 sequence (DNA): TGTGCCAGCACCCCAGTCCGTATGAACACTGAAGCTTTCTTT. Translating gives CASTPVRMNTEAFF.